This entry lists 4 T cell receptor beta chains sequenced from one sample in a study of blood T cell repertoires in COVID-19. The assay was immunoSEQ multiplex PCR, and TCRdb's table has in-frame clones only and misses some. The data contain tens of thousands of clones, more than 75% of them singletons. Sequences were obtained from peripheral blood. These receptors were collected from an elderly woman with active COVID-19.

A few counts support this clone. This CDR3 is CASSPGNRGSTGELFF. As DNA, the CDR3 is TGTGCCAGCAGCCCGGGGAACAGGGGGTCTACCGGGGAGCTGTTTTTT. The chain combines TRBV7-9 with TRBJ2-2; 8 bases map to TRBD1. This CDR3 has 16 amino acids. Germline-derived CDR1 and CDR2 are SEHNR and FQNEAQ (reference sequence). Germline trimming cut 5 bases from V and 5 bases from J; bases unmatched to any gene: 10.

The rearrangement uses TRBV18 and TRBJ1-6; the D is unclear. V lost 6 bases, J lost 8 bases, and 14 bases lay in between. CDR3 length: 14 residues. Germline lookup yields CDR1 KGHSH and CDR2 LQKENI. In DNA, the CDR3 is TGTGCCAGCTCTGGTGCCAGTGGGCATTCACCCCTCCACTTT. This translates into CASSGASGHSPLHF.

CDR3 coding DNA: TGTGCCAGCAGTTTAAAGGGAGGGGACGAGCAGTTCTTC. This encodes CASSLKGGDEQFF. V usage is TRBV27 and J usage is TRBJ2-1; TRBD2 agrees at 7 bases. Trimming took 2 bases from V and 10 from J; bases not matched to a gene: 5. Germline CDR1 MNHEY, CDR2 SMNVEV (reference sequence). The CDR3 has 13 residues.

The chain links TRBV11-2 to TRBJ1-2; 12 nucleotides align to TRBD1. Trimming at V came to 2 bases and at J to 8 bases, leaving 9 bases not matched to a gene. The CDR3 has 16 amino acids. Per germline, CDR1 SGHAT and CDR2 FQNNGV. CDR3 amino acids: CASSLYRDRGLGGYTF. CDR3 nucleotides: TGTGCCAGCAGCTTATACCGGGACAGGGGGCTCGGAGGCTACACCTTC.